These 24 T cell receptor beta chains were sequenced from one sample in a study of OX40 agonist ivuxolimab in advanced cancers. The assay was immunoSEQ multiplex PCR, and TCRdb's table has in-frame clones only and misses some. The sample holds approximately 91,000 clones, 87% seen once. Sequencing was performed on CD4+ or CD8+ T cells sorted from blood, taken in a trial of the OX40 agonist ivuxolimab. The receptor set was obtained from an adult with an advanced solid tumor such as melanoma, head and neck, liver or kidney cancer.

The table lists this clone with a count of one. The rearrangement joins TRBV5-1 to TRBJ2-3; 8 nucleotides line up with TRBD2. CDR3 length equals 15 residues. Germline V gives CDR1 SGHRS, CDR2 YFSETQ. Unmatched junction bases numbered 8, after V lost 4 bases and J lost 4 bases. In DNA form, the CDR3 reads TGCGCCAGCAGCGAAAGGACGGGGGGGCCAGATACGCAGTATTTT. This encodes CASSERTGGPDTQYF.

The chain couples TRBV7-2 to TRBJ1-3; D gene unclear. The V gene's germline CDR1 is SGHTA and CDR2 FQGNSA. V lost 3 bases and J 4 bases, leaving 10 bases between the germline ends. This CDR3 has 14 residues. CDR3 sequence (DNA): TGTGCCAGCAGCTTCCTTATGGCCGGAAACACCATATATTTT. Its protein is CASSFLMAGNTIYF. Full variable domain (remainder filled in from reference TRBV7-2 and TRBJ1-3): GAGVSQSPSNKVTEKGKDVELRCDPISGHTALYWYRQSLGQGLEFLIYFQGNSAPDKSGLPSDRFSAERTGGSVSTLTIQRTQQEDSAVYLCASSFLMAGNTIYFGEGSWLTVV.

This chain links TRBV7-2 with TRBJ2-5; possibly TRBD1 or TRBD2 for D (5 bases each). Deletions cut 5 bases from V and 1 base from J, with 17 bases between. The CDR3 has 16 residues. Germline lookup yields CDR1 SGHTA and CDR2 FQGNSA. DNA for the CDR3: TGTGCCAGCAGCCCCTTCGGGGCAGGTTCCCAAGAGACCCAGTACTTC. Translation: CASSPFGAGSQETQYF. Complete variable domain (other parts from reference TRBV7-2 and TRBJ2-5): GAGVSQSPSNKVTEKGKDVELRCDPISGHTALYWYRQSLGQGLEFLIYFQGNSAPDKSGLPSDRFSAERTGGSVSTLTIQRTQQEDSAVYLCASSPFGAGSQETQYFGPGTRLLVL.

Here the CDR3 reads CASSSTGASDTQYF. The CDR3, as DNA: TGTGCCAGCAGCTCGACAGGTGCCTCGGATACGCAGTATTTT. V usage is TRBV7-3 and J usage is TRBJ2-3; maybe TRBD1 (6 bases). Germline-derived CDR1 and CDR2 are SGHTA and FQGTGA. Trimming took off 4 bases at V and 6 bases at J, with 14 bases between the two ends. The CDR3 extends over 14 amino acids.

The V call is TRBV7-8, the J call TRBJ2-3; D perhaps matches TRBD2 (6 bases). CDR3 length: 14 amino acids. Germline V gives CDR1 SGHVS, CDR2 FQNEAQ. V dropped 5 bases and J dropped 6 bases, with 15 bases sitting between them. The DNA of the CDR3 is TGTGCCAGCAGCACCGGGACTCCTGCTGATACGCAGTATTTT. This gives the protein CASSTGTPADTQYF.

The chain carries TRBV6-6 and TRBJ1-4; a possible D gene is TRBD1 (6 bases). The V end was cut by 6 bases, the J end by 5 bases, with 16 bases between. This CDR3 is built from 15 residues. CDR1 MNHNY and CDR2 SVGAGI come from the germline V gene (reference sequence). The CDR3 DNA reads as TGTGCCAGCAGGCCCCCGGGGACATCAAATGAAAAACTGTTTTTT. It encodes CASRPPGTSNEKLFF.

The table lists this clone with a count of one. The rearrangement links TRBV2 to TRBJ1-4; TRBD1 is a possible D gene (5 bases). Germline V lookup: CDR1 SNHLY, CDR2 FYNNEI. The CDR3 extends over 13 amino acids. V lost 7 bases, J lost 7 bases, and 13 bases lay in between. CDR3 loop: CASTGEKGEKLFF. CDR3 bases: TGTGCCAGCACGGGGGAAAAGGGTGAAAAACTGTTTTTT. The whole variable domain, filled in from reference TRBV2 and TRBJ1-4, reads EPEVTQTPSHQVTQMGQEVILRCVPISNHLYFYWYRQILGQKVEFLVSFYNNEISEKSEIFDDQFSVERPDGSNFTLKIRSTKLEDSAMYFCASTGEKGEKLFFGSGTQLSVL.

V gene TRBV9 combines with J gene TRBJ2-7; the match to TRBD1 covers 8 bases. The germline gives CDR1 SGDLS, CDR2 YYNGEE. The V gene end was trimmed by 4 bases and the J gene end by 5 bases; junction bases not matched to a gene: 11. The CDR3 runs to 15 residues. This CDR3 is CASSPPGQVFHEQYF. CDR3 coding DNA: TGTGCCAGCAGCCCCCCGGGACAGGTGTTCCACGAGCAGTACTTC.

This clone was observed once. V is TRBV5-1 and J is TRBJ2-3; TRBD2 is a possible D gene (6 bases). Trimming left V 5 bases short and J 0 bases short, with 10 bases between. Germline lookup yields CDR1 SGHRS and CDR2 YFSETQ. The CDR3 sequence is 14 residues long. The CDR3 DNA reads as TGCGCCAGCAGTCCCCGGGAGAGCACAGATACGCAGTATTTT. Its translation: CASSPRESTDTQYF. Based on the CDR3 plus reference TRBV5-1 and TRBJ2-3, the full variable domain is KAGVTQTPRYLIKTRGQQVTLSCSPISGHRSVSWYQQTPGQGLQFLFEYFSETQRNKGNFPGRFSGRQFSNSRSEMNVSTLELGDSALYLCASSPRESTDTQYFGPGTRLTVL.

This clone appeared once. The V and J genes are TRBV5-1 and TRBJ1-1; TRBD1 matches 9 bases. J lost 1 base, V lost 3 bases, and 7 bases had no gene match. This CDR3 comprises 16 residues. Germline V lookup: CDR1 SGHRS, CDR2 YFSETQ. The CDR3, as DNA: TGCGCCAGCAGCTCCCGCCTGGACAGGGGGAACACTGAAGCTTTCTTT. Translation gives CASSSRLDRGNTEAFF.

As to this clone: Since no conserved phenylalanine or tryptophan closes the CDR3, a read error is the likely cause. The DNA is omitted, as the CDR3 cannot be located on it reliably, and the CDR3 follows TCRdb's listing. The chain is built from TRBV21-1 and TRBJ1-6. TRBV21-1 is noted as a pseudogene. The CDR3 is 11 amino acids long, termini counted. CDR3 sequence: CASSYDSPLHL.

The gene calls are TRBV7-9 and TRBJ1-2, with D possibly being TRBD1 (5 bases). CDR1 is SEHNR, CDR2 FQNEAQ, per germline (reference sequence). The CDR3 consists of 14 residues. Trimming removed 7 bases at V and 2 bases at J, with 14 bases between. The CDR3 region is CASTRGRLNYGYTF. In DNA form, the CDR3 reads TGTGCCAGCACCCGGGGCAGACTAAACTATGGCTACACCTTC. Together with reference TRBV7-9 and TRBJ1-2, the CDR3 gives the full variable domain: DTGVSQNPRHKITKRGQNVTFRCDPISEHNRLYWYRQTLGQGPEFLTYFQNEAQLEKSRLLSDRFSAERPKGSFSTLEIQRTEQGDSAMYLCASTRGRLNYGYTFGSGTRLTVV.

The J gene is TRBJ1-5, the V gene TRBV4-1; TRBD1 matches at 11 bases. Germline lookup yields CDR1 MGHRA and CDR2 YSYEKL. CDR3 length: 16 amino acids. Germline trimming cut 0 bases from V and 5 bases from J; bases unmatched to any gene: 3. The CDR3 reads CASSQDGTGGDQPQHF. The CDR3 bases are TGCGCCAGCAGCCAAGATGGGACAGGGGGGGATCAGCCCCAGCATTTT.

The chain combines TRBV6-5 with TRBJ1-1; TRBD1 agrees at 7 bases. V was pared by 6 bases and J by 7 bases, with 8 bases of the junction left unmatched. This CDR3 has 13 residues. Germline values: CDR1 MNHEY, CDR2 SVGAGI. CDR3: CASSLKGADEAFF. In DNA form, the CDR3 reads TGTGCCAGCAGCCTAAAGGGGGCTGATGAAGCTTTCTTT.

There are a few counts of this clone. The V call is TRBV7-2, the J call TRBJ1-3; weak D call: TRBD1 (5 bases). Germline CDR1 SGHTA, CDR2 FQGNSA. The CDR3 spans 16 residues. V gave up 1 base and J gave up 0 bases, with 10 bases separating them. The CDR3 loop is CASSLGDASSGNTIYF. The CDR3 nucleotides are TGTGCCAGCAGCTTAGGGGACGCAAGCTCTGGAAACACCATATATTTT.

V usage is TRBV7-2 and J usage is TRBJ2-7, with TRBD2 matching 7 bases. The germline gives CDR1 SGHTA, CDR2 FQGNSA. The CDR3 has 14 residues. The V and J ends lost 9 bases and 4 bases, in that order; junction bases with no gene match: 12. Here the CDR3 reads CASVLSRGEYEQYF. The DNA for the CDR3 is TGTGCCAGTGTTCTTAGTCGGGGGGAATACGAGCAGTACTTC.

The chain links TRBV6-6 to TRBJ2-2, with D unresolved. There are 12 residues in the CDR3. V gave up 2 bases and J gave up 6 bases, with 4 bases separating them. Germline lookup yields CDR1 MNHNY and CDR2 SVGAGI (reference sequence). In nucleotides, the CDR3 is TGTGCCAGCAGTTACGGGGCCGGGGAGCTGTTTTTT. Translation: CASSYGAGELFF.

This clone was seen a single time. The chain links TRBV7-2 to TRBJ1-1, with D hard to call. CDR3 length: 18 amino acids. Per the germline V gene, CDR1 is SGHTA and CDR2 is FQGNSA. The V and J ends lost 0 bases and 4 bases respectively, with 21 bases between them. The DNA for the CDR3 is TGTGCCAGCAGCTTAGCGCCCAGCAGGCGAAGAGGAGGCACTGAAGCTTTCTTT. It translates to CASSLAPSRRRGGTEAFF. The full variable domain, its missing parts supplied by reference TRBV7-2 and TRBJ1-1, is GAGVSQSPSNKVTEKGKDVELRCDPISGHTALYWYRQSLGQGLEFLIYFQGNSAPDKSGLPSDRFSAERTGGSVSTLTIQRTQQEDSAVYLCASSLAPSRRRGGTEAFFGQGTRLTVV.

DNA of the CDR3: TGTGCCAGCTTTAAGACAGGGGATGCCACTGAAGCTTTCTTT. Translated, it gives CASFKTGDATEAFF. The chain uses TRBV7-2 and TRBJ1-1, with 8 bases matching TRBD1. Unmatched junction bases numbered 9, after V lost 8 bases and J lost 4 bases. The germline gives CDR1 SGHTA, CDR2 FQGNSA. This CDR3 is 14 amino acids long.

A note on this clone: Relative to the germline gene, one junction end is altered; a read error may explain this. The chain links TRBV13 to TRBJ1-2; D ambiguous. CDR1 is PRHDT, CDR2 FYEKMQ, per germline (reference sequence). This CDR3 is built from 15 residues. CDR3 amino acids: CASSLGSGVSYGYTF. In DNA form, the CDR3 reads TGTGCCAGCAGCCTAGGATCAGGAGTGAGCTATGGCTACACCTTC.

The chain carries TRBV29-1 and TRBJ2-1; TRBD2 aligns across 7 bases. V lost 8 bases and J lost 7; bases outside the gene matches: 8. Germline V gene data show CDR1 as SQVTM and CDR2 as ANQGSEA. This CDR3 contains 12 residues. In DNA form, the CDR3 reads TGCAGCCTCGGACTAGTTGGAAATGAGCAGTTCTTC. Protein product: CSLGLVGNEQFF.

The rearrangement joins TRBV27 to TRBJ2-1; TRBD1 agrees at 7 bases. The ends lost 5 bases at V and 8 bases at J; junction bases unmatched: 6. The CDR3 is 13 amino acids. The germline CDR1 and CDR2 sequences are MNHEY and SMNVEV (reference sequence). This chain's CDR3 is CASSATGRHEQFF. CDR3 nucleotides: TGTGCCAGCAGTGCGACAGGGCGACATGAGCAGTTCTTC.

The chain employs TRBV5-1 and TRBJ1-1; D is unclear. The ends were cut back, 7 bases at V and 0 bases at J, with 22 bases in the middle. This CDR3 spans 17 amino acids. From germline, CDR1 is SGHRS and CDR2 YFSETQ. CDR3: CASSKPRDFQMNTEAFF. CDR3 DNA: TGCGCCAGCTCCAAGCCCCGGGATTTCCAAATGAACACTGAAGCTTTCTTT.

The V gene is TRBV4-3, the J gene TRBJ2-7, with 12 bases aligning to TRBD1. CDR1 LGHNA and CDR2 YSLEER come from the germline V gene. The CDR3 is made up of 12 amino acids. With V trimmed by 8 bases and J by 7 bases, 3 bases remained unmatched. The CDR3: CASGDRGQEQYF. The CDR3 bases are TGCGCCAGCGGGGACAGGGGGCAAGAGCAGTACTTC.